This is a list of T cell receptor beta chains from one sample in a study of control samples from healthy donors and cancer patients. Sequencing was performed with immunoSEQ multiplex PCR; in TCRdb, only in-frame clones are kept and a portion is missing. The data contain 170,000 or so clones, roughly 92% of them seen just once; the ten biggest clones take up 1.1% to 1.5%. Input material: blood. The receptors derive from a man aged 30 to 45 in good health. CDR3s leave out the opening cysteine and the closing phenylalanine or tryptophan.

v_gene: TRBV5-4; CDR3aa: ASSPWGAGSPLH
v_gene: TRBV19; CDR3aa: ASSIADRGLHQPQH
v_gene: TRBV11-2; CDR3aa: ASSLVGREGYNEQF
v_gene: TRBV13; CDR3aa: ASSLKQNNSPLH
v_gene: TRBV30; CDR3aa: AWTSGQAGLTEAF
v_gene: TRBV7-9; CDR3aa: ASSHRDREYNEQF
v_gene: TRBV18; CDR3aa: ASSGDSTEAF
v_gene: TRBV6-5; CDR3aa: ASTEGGTRDEQF
v_gene: TRBV12-3/TRBV12-4; CDR3aa: ASSLTAEAF
v_gene: TRBV24-1; CDR3aa: ATGRGQVTYNEQF
v_gene: TRBV19; CDR3aa: ASSIGQGNIQY
v_gene: TRBV18; CDR3aa: ASSPPGLYEQY
v_gene: TRBV9; CDR3aa: ASSVETGKDGYT
v_gene: TRBV27; CDR3aa: ASSNRVPSTDTQY
v_gene: TRBV7-2; CDR3aa: ASSLGRGGDEQY
v_gene: TRBV19; CDR3aa: ASSADGRRADTIY
v_gene: TRBV9; CDR3aa: ASSERIEVSYNSPLH
v_gene: TRBV7-9; CDR3aa: ASSHQTVEAF
v_gene: TRBV11-2; CDR3aa: ASSLERGNTGELF
v_gene: TRBV4-1; CDR3aa: ASSQKQGSGSPLH
v_gene: TRBV7-9; CDR3aa: ASSLLGTGTTGELF
v_gene: TRBV9; CDR3aa: ASSVVGTANTEAF
v_gene: TRBV18; CDR3aa: ASSQLGGSYEQY
v_gene: TRBV3-1/TRBV3-2; CDR3aa: ASSQGYNQPQH
v_gene: TRBV28; CDR3aa: ASSPTYLPYEQY
v_gene: TRBV5-4; CDR3aa: ASSDPGTGGYT
v_gene: TRBV19; CDR3aa: ASSRASGVRTDTQY
v_gene: TRBV28; CDR3aa: ASSLSRGRPNTEAF
v_gene: TRBV7-9; CDR3aa: ASSLGAQTSEAF
v_gene: TRBV9; CDR3aa: ASSVGVLSGYGYT